This is a list of T cell receptor beta chains from one sample in a study of OX40 agonist ivuxolimab in advanced cancers. The protocol was immunoSEQ multiplex PCR, while the TCRdb copy is restricted to in-frame clones and leaves out a portion. In the table there are approximately 84,000 clones, 65% to 90% of which are singletons. The sequencing used CD4+ or CD8+ T cells sorted from blood, collected in a trial of the OX40 agonist ivuxolimab. The receptors were sampled from an adult with an advanced solid tumor such as melanoma, head and neck, liver or kidney cancer. CDR3s include the opening cysteine and the closing phenylalanine or tryptophan. Fields, in order: D gene, clone size, V gene, CDR3 length, J gene, CDR3 DNA, CDR3 protein. D genes are given only for firm matches. Where a row states a size, it is once, few, many or the class of an expanded clone; other rows omit it.

>TRBD1|-|TRBV2|15|TRBJ1-5
TGTGCCAGCAGTTCACCGGGGACAGGGGGCCAGCCCCAGCATTTT
CASSSPGTGGQPQHF
>-|-|TRBV10-3|13|TRBJ2-1
TGTGCCATCTCCAGCGGTCTCTACAATGAGCAGTTCTTC
CAISSGLYNEQFF
>-|-|TRBV5-6|13|TRBJ2-7
TGTGCCAGCAGCCATGTCCGGCGCTCCGAGCAGTACTTC
CASSHVRRSEQYF
>-|-|TRBV10-3|15|TRBJ1-1
TGTGCCATCAGACAACAGGACCCGGAGTACACTGAAGCTTTCTTT
CAIRQQDPEYTEAFF
>-|-|TRBV4-3|15|TRBJ2-7
TGCGCCAGCAGCCAAGAATCACAGTTTGCCAACGAGCAGTACTTC
CASSQESQFANEQYF
>-|-|TRBV5-6|15|TRBJ1-4
TGTGCCAGCAGCTTGCTGTCTGCAACTAATGAAAAACTGTTTTTT
CASSLLSATNEKLFF
>-|-|TRBV19|15|TRBJ2-4
TGTGCCAGTAGTGAGGCTCCCCTAGCCAAAAACATTCAGTACTTC
CASSEAPLAKNIQYF
>-|-|TRBV18|14|TRBJ2-7
TGTGCCAGCTCACCATCGGGGTTGACCTACGAGCAGTACTTC
CASSPSGLTYEQYF
>-|-|TRBV28|18|TRBJ1-5
TGTGCCAGCAGTTTAGTAGGATGGGGGCAGGGAGGCAATCAGCCCCAGCATTTT
CASSLVGWGQGGNQPQHF
>TRBD1|-|TRBV19|15|TRBJ1-6
TGTGCCAGTAGTAAAGGGACAGCGGACAATTCACCCCTCCACTTT
CASSKGTADNSPLHF
>-|-|TRBV14|14|TRBJ2-1
TGTGCCAGCAGCCAAGTCCGATCCAACAATGAGCAGTTCTTC
CASSQVRSNNEQFF
>-|-|TRBV28|18|TRBJ1-2
TGTGCCAGCAGTTTATGGGGAGATTTGGGGGGTTCTAACTATGGCTACACCTTC
CASSLWGDLGGSNYGYTF
>-|-|TRBV7-3|13|TRBJ2-1
TGTGCCAGCAGCTTAACTAAGGGGTACGAGCAGTTCTTC
CASSLTKGYEQFF
>-|-|TRBV5-4|16|TRBJ2-7
TGTGCCAGCAGCCCGGGGGGGACAGGGAACTCCTACGAGCAGTACTTC
CASSPGGTGNSYEQYF
>-|-|TRBV28|15|TRBJ1-2
TGTGCCAGCAGTTCATACACGCAGGGTAGTGGAGGCTACACCTTC
CASSSYTQGSGGYTF
>-|-|TRBV5-1|14|TRBJ2-1
TGCGCCAGCAGCTTGTCGCTTGGCGGAGGTGAGCAGTTCTTC
CASSLSLGGGEQFF
>TRBD2|-|TRBV7-7|14|TRBJ2-2
TGTGCTAGCAGCAGCGGGACCGGGACCGGGGAGCTGTTTTTT
CASSSGTGTGELFF
>TRBD1|few|TRBV7-2|15|TRBJ2-5
TGTGCCAGCAGCTTAGGGGGACAGGGGCCCGAGACCCAGTACTTC
CASSLGGQGPETQYF
>-|-|TRBV19|14|TRBJ1-6
TGTGCCAGTAGTTTCGCCGGGCCGAATTCACCCCTCCACTTT
CASSFAGPNSPLHF
>-|-|TRBV7-2|13|TRBJ2-5
TGTGCCAGCAGCTTAAGTACGTTAGAGACCCAGTACTTC
CASSLSTLETQYF
>-|-|TRBV7-2|12|TRBJ2-7
TGTGCCAGCAGCTCGGACCGGCCCGAGCAGTACTTC
CASSSDRPEQYF
>-|-|TRBV29-1|13|TRBJ1-2
TGCAGCGTTGTCCTCGGGGAAAACTATGGCTACACCTTC
CSVVLGENYGYTF
>-|few|TRBV11-2|15|TRBJ1-2
TGTGCCAGCAGCTTACATGGCGCAGGAAGGTATGGCTACACCTTC
CASSLHGAGRYGYTF
>-|-|TRBV5-4|13|TRBJ1-1
TGTGCCAGCAGCTTGAGGGAAGGCACTGAAGCTTTCTTT
CASSLREGTEAFF
>-|-|TRBV7-2|14|TRBJ2-3
TGTGCCAGCAGCTTAGAACTTGAGGCTCGAGGGCAGTATTTT
CASSLELEARGQYF
>TRBD2|-|TRBV5-1|16|TRBJ2-3
TGCGCCAGCAGGGACTTCGAGCGGGGCGGGGCAGATACGCAGTATTTT
CASRDFERGGADTQYF
>-|-|TRBV6-1|15|TRBJ2-2
TGTGCCAGCAGTGAATTAGGCAGGGACACCGGGGAGCTGTTTTTT
CASSELGRDTGELFF
>-|-|TRBV5-3|19|TRBJ1-4
TGTGCCAGAAGCTTGGTCCGGCGCCCACCCGCTTCAACTAATGAAAAACTGTTTTTT
CARSLVRRPPASTNEKLFF
>-|-|TRBV9|15|TRBJ1-6
TGTGCCAGCACCTCCGGAGACTCACCTAATTCACCCCTCCACTTT
CASTSGDSPNSPLHF
>TRBD1|-|TRBV5-1|15|TRBJ2-2
TGCGCCAGCAGCTCAACAGGGGAGAGCACCGGGGAGCTGTTTTTT
CASSSTGESTGELFF
>TRBD1|once|TRBV30|16|TRBJ1-2
TGTGCCTGGCGCCGGGACAGGTCTTATTGGAACTATGGCTACACCTTC
CAWRRDRSYWNYGYTF
>TRBD1|-|TRBV9|16|TRBJ1-3
TGTGCCAGCAGCGCCCAGGACAGGGCCAATGGAAACACCATATATTTT
CASSAQDRANGNTIYF
>-|-|TRBV5-5|15|TRBJ1-1
TGTGCCAGCAGCTTACAGGGAGGAGGGAACACTGAAGCTTTCTTT
CASSLQGGGNTEAFF
>-|-|TRBV19|15|TRBJ2-7
TGTGCCAGTAGTATAAGCCGGACACGGGATGGAGAGCAGTACTTC
CASSISRTRDGEQYF
>-|-|TRBV10-3|14|TRBJ2-3
TGTGCCACTACACGACAGGAGGGCCCGGCTACGCAGTATTTT
CATTRQEGPATQYF
>TRBD2|-|TRBV5-1|17|TRBJ2-2
TGCGCCAGCAGCCCAATCCCTAGCGGGGAGAACACCGGGGAGCTGTTTTTT
CASSPIPSGENTGELFF
>-|-|TRBV18|14|TRBJ2-5
TGTGCCAGCTCGGTCGGGACGGAACAAGAGACCCAGTACTTC
CASSVGTEQETQYF
>-|-|TRBV5-4|12|TRBJ2-7
TGTGCCAGCAGCTTTGGAACCTACGAGCAGTACTTC
CASSFGTYEQYF
>-|-|TRBV9|14|TRBJ1-2
TGTGCCAGCAGCGTAGCAGAGGGACCTTATGGCTACACCTTC
CASSVAEGPYGYTF
>TRBD2|-|TRBV5-1|19|TRBJ2-3
TGCGCCAGCAGCGTGCAACCCGGGACTAGCGGGGGGGCCGCAGATACGCAGTATTTT
CASSVQPGTSGGAADTQYF
>TRBD1|-|TRBV5-1|18|TRBJ1-4
TGCGCCAGCAGCTTGGGGTCTGGACTTACAGGGGAGAGTGAAAAACTGTTTTTT
CASSLGSGLTGESEKLFF
>-|-|TRBV5-6|12|TRBJ1-2
TGTGCCAGCAGCTTACCAGGGTTAGGCTACACCTTC
CASSLPGLGYTF
>-|-|TRBV5-4|14|TRBJ1-2
TGTGCCAGCAGCTTTCATTCAGGCATTGGTGGCTACACCTTC
CASSFHSGIGGYTF
>-|-|TRBV5-8|13|TRBJ1-2
TGTGCCAGTCGGACAGCCTGGGTGTCTGGCTACACCTTC
CASRTAWVSGYTF
>-|-|TRBV30|19|TRBJ2-1
TGTGCCTGGAGTGTAGTGAAGGGCAATTTCCTATCATCCTACAATGAGCAGTTCTTC
CAWSVVKGNFLSSYNEQFF
>TRBD1|-|TRBV29-1|13|TRBJ2-2
TGCAGCTTTAGGACAGGGGGCGGCGGGGAGCTGTTTTTT
CSFRTGGGGELFF
>-|-|TRBV29-1|14|TRBJ2-4
TGCAGCGTTGTCCCTCAAAGGGCCAAAAACATTCAGTACTTC
CSVVPQRAKNIQYF
>TRBD1|-|TRBV5-1|15|TRBJ1-2
TGCGCCAGCAGCTTGGAAGGACAGGGGGCGGATGGCTACACCTTC
CASSLEGQGADGYTF
>TRBD2|-|TRBV5-6|15|TRBJ2-7
TGTGCCAGCAGCTCCGTCTCGGGGGGGAACTACGAGCAGTACTTC
CASSSVSGGNYEQYF
>TRBD1|-|TRBV11-3|15|TRBJ2-2
TGTGCCAGCAGGCCCGGGACAGGGGACACCGGGGAGCTGTTTTTT
CASRPGTGDTGELFF
>TRBD1|once|TRBV5-5|13|TRBJ2-3
TGTGCCAGCAGCCCCCCGGGACAGCATACGCAGTATTTT
CASSPPGQHTQYF
>-|-|TRBV6-6|15|TRBJ2-2
TGTGCCAGCCGATCCGGGGGCTTTAGCACCGGGGAGCTGTTTTTT
CASRSGGFSTGELFF